This passage covers 19 T cell receptor beta chains from one sample sequenced in a study of blood T cells in healthy people across ages (dated by TCRdb to the mid-2010s). The library was built by means of 5' RACE. This sample was sequenced with an Illumina HiSeq 2500. A second about 7 to 11 cycle PCR used a sample-barcoded 5' primer and a J-beta primer mix. TCRdb cleaned the public reads at Q25 with fastp, built clones with MiXCR and kept in-frame beta chains. Each CDR3 protein gets just one entry, which takes the most common genes and DNA from the rows behind it. This sample has 2 million or so distinct CDR3 sequences in its table, and about 50% of those were observed once. Around 2.1% of the sample belongs to the ten largest clones. The specimen was blood. These receptors all come from a woman between 40 and 50 years old in good health.

This clonotype has a handful of counts. Written as DNA, the CDR3 is TGTGCCAGCAAAGACGGGGGCTCTGGGGCCAACGTCCTGACTTTC. Translating it yields CASKDGGSGANVLTF. The rearrangement joins TRBV6-2 or TRBV6-3 to TRBJ2-6; perhaps TRBD2 as D (6 bases). Trimming stripped 7 bases from V and 0 bases from J, with 10 bases between. The CDR3 runs 15 residues. Germline CDR1 MNHEY, CDR2 SVGEGT.

In regard to this clonotype: The junction does not match germline at one end; this may be a read error. The chain couples TRBV20-1 to TRBJ2-1, with D perhaps TRBD2 (7 bases). Germline V lookup: CDR1 DFQATT, CDR2 SNEGSKA (reference sequence). The CDR3 consists of 15 residues. The CDR3 spells CSARGGGKSYNEQFF. The CDR3 nucleotides read TGCAGTGCCAGAGGGGGGGGAAAGTCCTACAATGAGCAGTTCTTC.

The chain carries TRBV7-2 and TRBJ1-2, with 8 bases matching TRBD1. The J segment lost 3 bases and the V segment lost 4 bases, leaving 10 bases of the junction unmatched. The germline V gene has CDR1 SGHTA and CDR2 FQGNSA. There are 16 residues in the CDR3. This chain's CDR3 is CASSSQSGGNYYGYTF. The CDR3 DNA sequence: TGTGCCAGCAGCTCACAATCAGGGGGCAATTACTATGGCTACACCTTC.

The chain links TRBV18 to TRBJ2-7, with TRBD2 as a possible D gene (6 bases). Germline V gives CDR1 KGHSH, CDR2 LQKENI. The CDR3 runs to 15 residues. V was shortened by 3 bases and J by 3 bases, with 15 bases between the two germline ends. The CDR3 protein is CASSPRGTAFYEQYF. CDR3 bases: TGTGCCAGCTCACCCCGAGGGACTGCGTTCTACGAGCAGTACTTC.

Only a few counts were recorded for this clonotype. The chain is built from TRBV29-1 and TRBJ1-2, with TRBD1 as a possible D gene (5 bases). Trimming left V 1 base short and J 5 bases short, with 14 bases between. From germline, CDR1 is SQVTM and CDR2 ANQGSEA. This CDR3 contains 14 residues. The CDR3 is CSVEVTTEGYGYTF. CDR3 DNA: TGCAGCGTTGAAGTCACTACCGAGGGGTATGGCTACACCTTC.

As concerns this clonotype: The junction departs from the called germline gene at one end, perhaps through a read error. This chain uses TRBV15 with TRBJ2-3; D may be TRBD2 (5 bases). Germline-derived CDR1 and CDR2 are LNHNV and YYDKDF (reference sequence). The CDR3 totals 18 residues. CDR3 in amino acids: CATSRDVPSAASIDTQYF. As DNA, the CDR3 is TGTGCCACCAGCAGAGATGTCCCAAGTGCTGCTAGCATAGATACGCAGTATTTT.

The chain links TRBV20-1 to TRBJ2-7, with 11 bases matching TRBD2. In germline, CDR1 is DFQATT, CDR2 SNEGSKA (reference sequence). V shed 0 bases, J shed 2 bases, and the junction held 9 bases outside the gene matches. The CDR3 has 17 amino acids. Here the CDR3 DNA reads TGCAGTGCTAGAGATACTAGCGGGGGACTACGCACCTACGAGCAGTACTTC. The encoded protein is CSARDTSGGLRTYEQYF.

The chain recombines TRBV7-2 with TRBJ2-5, with a weak D call TRBD2 (6 bases). Per germline, CDR1 SGHTA and CDR2 FQGNSA. This CDR3 spans 15 amino acids. V was cut by 2 bases and J by 2 bases, with 12 bases left in between. The CDR3 DNA follows: TGTGCCAGCAGCTTACTGCGGGGAGCACAAGAGACCCAGTACTTC. Translation gives CASSLLRGAQETQYF. Looking up the rest from reference TRBV7-2 and TRBJ2-5 gives the full variable domain: GAGVSQSPSNKVTEKGKDVELRCDPISGHTALYWYRQSLGQGLEFLIYFQGNSAPDKSGLPSDRFSAERTGGSVSTLTIQRTQQEDSAVYLCASSLLRGAQETQYFGPGTRLLVL.

V is TRBV18 and J is TRBJ2-1, with 7 bases identical to TRBD1. This CDR3 spans 17 amino acids. Germline CDR1 is KGHSH and CDR2 is LQKENI. V trimming: 0 bases; J trimming: 10 bases; junction bases outside the gene matches: 15. The CDR3 region is CASSPPDIQGIFDEQFF. As DNA, the CDR3 is TGTGCCAGCTCACCACCCGATATACAGGGGATTTTCGACGAGCAGTTCTTC.

There are a few counts of this clonotype. The chain links TRBV29-1 to TRBJ2-3; 8 nucleotides line up with TRBD2. Germline V gene lookup returns CDR1 SQVTM and CDR2 ANQGSEA. The CDR3 has 15 amino acids. The ends lost 5 bases at V and 0 bases at J; junction bases unmatched: 7. The CDR3, as DNA: TGCAGCGTTTGCCTTAGCGGGGTGAGCACAGATACGCAGTATTTT. Translated: CSVCLSGVSTDTQYF.

This clonotype was seen only a few times. This sequence joins TRBV6-6 and TRBJ2-3; D might be TRBD1 (5 bases). Germline-derived CDR1 and CDR2 are MNHNY and SVGAGI (reference sequence). The germline V and J ends were trimmed by 5 bases and 2 bases, with 17 bases remaining between them. This CDR3 is 16 amino acids long. CDR3 amino acids: CASSPQDNQYTDTQYF. DNA of the CDR3: TGTGCCAGCAGTCCCCAGGACAATCAGTACACAGATACGCAGTATTTT.

This clonotype was seen a few times. This chain joins TRBV29-1 and TRBJ1-4; tentative D call: TRBD1 (5 bases). The germline CDR1 and CDR2 sequences are SQVTM and ANQGSEA. V lost 4 bases and J 3 bases, leaving 9 bases between the germline ends. The CDR3 consists of 13 residues. CDR3 DNA sequence: TGCAGCGTTGCGGTACAGGCTAATGAAAAACTGTTTTTT. This encodes CSVAVQANEKLFF.

This clonotype has a single count. The rearrangement links TRBV6-5 to TRBJ2-7, with a weak D call TRBD2 (6 bases). The J call is uncertain, as TRBJ2-5 better fits the DNA end. Germline values: CDR1 MNHEY, CDR2 SVGAGI. This CDR3 comprises 10 residues. The CDR3 nucleotides are TGTGCCAGTCGCGGGGTGACCCAGTACTTC. Its translation: CASRGVTQYF.

The gene calls are TRBV7-2 and TRBJ2-5; 7 positions agree with TRBD1. The J call may be wrong; the DNA end is better matched by TRBJ2-7. Looked up from germline, CDR1 is SGHTA and CDR2 is FQGNSA. CDR3 size: 14 residues. CDR3: CASSYKTGILEQYF. Written as DNA, the CDR3 is TGTGCCAGCAGTTATAAGACAGGGATACTCGAGCAGTACTTC.

This clonotype appeared a few times. The chain combines TRBV5-1 with TRBJ2-5; 10 positions agree with TRBD1. Germline trimming cut 0 bases from V and 5 bases from J; bases unmatched to any gene: 13. CDR3 length equals 18 residues. Germline assignment: CDR1 SGHRS and CDR2 YFSETQ. CDR3 loop: CASSLALVGQGTRETQYF. In nucleotides, the CDR3 is TGCGCCAGCAGCTTGGCCCTAGTGGGACAGGGGACAAGGGAGACCCAGTACTTC.

The chain uses TRBV18 and TRBJ1-5; possibly TRBD1 for D (6 bases). V lost 3 bases and J lost 6, with 24 bases in between. The CDR3 totals 18 residues. The germline V gene has CDR1 KGHSH and CDR2 LQKENI. CDR3 DNA sequence: TGTGCCAGCTCACCGGTTCCGACCCAGGGGCCGAACGCTCAGCCCCAGCATTTT. Protein: CASSPVPTQGPNAQPQHF.

For the CDR3, the DNA is TGTGCCAGCAGCGTAGTACCGGGACAGGGTGAAAAACTGTTTTTT. Encoded protein: CASSVVPGQGEKLFF. This rearrangement joins TRBV9 to TRBJ1-4, with 9 positions matching TRBD1. CDR1 and CDR2 from the germline V gene are SGDLS and YYNGEE. V trimming: 0 bases; J trimming: 7 bases; junction bases outside the gene matches: 4. The length of the CDR3 is 15 residues.

The V gene is TRBV12-3 or TRBV12-4, the J gene TRBJ2-5; no clear D. The CDR3 spans 15 residues. V was clipped by 4 bases and J by 2 bases, with 14 bases between them. The CDR3 coding sequence is TGTGCCAGCAGTTCAGAATTGGCAGTACAAGAGACCCAGTACTTC. This encodes CASSSELAVQETQYF.

In its sample, this clonotype was seen once. V usage is TRBV20-1 and J usage is TRBJ1-4; tentatively, D is TRBD1 (6 bases). The V and J ends lost 4 bases and 1 base respectively, with 19 bases between them. This CDR3 contains 17 residues. The germline gives CDR1 DFQATT, CDR2 SNEGSKA (reference sequence). The CDR3 loop is CSATPPQGDITNEKLFF. The CDR3 nucleotides are TGCAGTGCTACCCCCCCACAGGGCGATATAACTAATGAAAAACTGTTTTTT.